This T cell receptor beta chain is drawn from a study of blood T cell repertoires in COVID-19. Study background: From the United States, Italy and Spain came samples of acute and convalescent COVID-19.

The V gene's germline CDR1 is SGHRS and CDR2 YFSETQ. This CDR3 has 19 residues. V gave up 0 bases and J gave up 1 base; unmatched junction bases: 7. In the original workflow: Quantification of nucleated cells was approximated via reference gene primer amplification. Sequenced by immunoSEQ multiplex PCR; TCRdb stores in-frame clones only, minus some. Clone size and V and J calls were adopted from that table, with D and trimming inferred from the DNA. This table holds 470,000 or so clones, around 85% found once. This TCR came from a human donor in a cohort sampled during active COVID-19. What was sequenced was peripheral blood. The chain joins TRBV5-1 to TRBJ2-6, with 10 nucleotides matching TRBD2. The CDR3: CASSLGLAGEFSGANVLTF. The CDR3 DNA reads as TGCGCCAGCAGCTTGGGGCTAGCGGGAGAGTTTTCTGGGGCCAACGTCCTGACTTTC.